This TCR beta chain was retrieved from a study of glioma-infiltrating T cells. Study as a whole: Presurgical dexamethasone in glioma patients lasted six or fewer days. Study conclusions and caveats: Patients with low tissue-blood divergence carried a signature set of shared blood CDR3 motifs. Tissue and blood shared very few CDR3 sequences.

The iRepertoire nested amplicon-rescue multiplex PCR amplified TCR alpha and beta CDR3s from RNA. Input was roughly 85-450 ng of tissue mRNA or PBMC total RNA. TCRdb reprocessed the multiplex PCR reads via MiXCR and lists one record per CDR3 protein. The data contain more than 300,000 distinct CDR3 sequences, 41% of them singletons. Turning to this clonotype: What it binds is not known.

J was trimmed by 8 bases and V by 0 bases; bases with no gene match: 13. Germline-derived CDR1 and CDR2 are SGHDT and YYEEEE. This CDR3 has 16 residues. V is TRBV5-6 and J is TRBJ1-2; 7 nucleotides agree with TRBD1. The sequence was collected from a human donor with low-grade glioma or glioblastoma, undergoing nonglioma brain surgery, or in good health (not recorded which). Sequencing was carried out using glioma tissue, nonneoplastic brain tissue, or PBMCs (not recorded which). The DNA of the CDR3 is TGTGCCAGCAGCTTGGATAAGAGGGGGCTGATCTGGGGCTACACCTTC. Its translation is CASSLDKRGLIWGYTF.